The clone carrying this T cell receptor (beta chain) was detected only once. The data derive from a study of T-cell reconstitution after alpha-beta-depleted transplantation in children. Deletions cut 3 bases from V and 5 bases from J, with 17 bases between. Germline CDR1 and CDR2: SGHDT and YYEEEE. The CDR3 runs to 16 residues. Researchers prepared the TCRbeta library using unique molecular identifiers, the study reports. A single record per CDR3 protein comes from TCRdb applying MiXCR to the PCR reads. This sample carries hundreds of thousands of distinct CDR3 sequences, approximately 12% of them seen once, and the ten largest clones take 5% to 6%.

The source was PBMCs from the stem cell graft donor, collected from the stem cell graft. The sequence was obtained from a human donor who donated a stem cell graft to a child with combined immunodeficiency. The chain couples TRBV5-6 to TRBJ2-2, with D tentatively TRBD1 (5 bases). This chain's CDR3 is CASSSWTNPRTGELFF. CDR3 nucleotide sequence: TGTGCCAGCAGCTCGTGGACAAATCCGAGGACCGGGGAGCTGTTTTTT.